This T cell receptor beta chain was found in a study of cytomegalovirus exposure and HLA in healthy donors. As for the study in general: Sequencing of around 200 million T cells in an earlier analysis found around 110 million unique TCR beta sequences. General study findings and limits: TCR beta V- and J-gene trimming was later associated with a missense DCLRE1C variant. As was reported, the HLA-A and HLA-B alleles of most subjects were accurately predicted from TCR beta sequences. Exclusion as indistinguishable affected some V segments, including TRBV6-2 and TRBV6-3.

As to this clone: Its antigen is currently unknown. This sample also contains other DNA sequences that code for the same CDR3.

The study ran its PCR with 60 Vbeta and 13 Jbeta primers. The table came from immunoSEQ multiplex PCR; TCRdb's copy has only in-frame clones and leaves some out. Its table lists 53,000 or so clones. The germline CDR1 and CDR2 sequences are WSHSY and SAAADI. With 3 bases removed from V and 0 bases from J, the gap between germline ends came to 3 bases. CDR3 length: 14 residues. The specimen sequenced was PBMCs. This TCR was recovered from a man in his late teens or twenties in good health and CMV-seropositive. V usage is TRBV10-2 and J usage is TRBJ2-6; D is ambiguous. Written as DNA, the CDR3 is TGCGCCAGCAGTGACCACTCTGGGGCCAACGTCCTGACTTTC. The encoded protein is CASSDHSGANVLTF.